This T cell receptor beta chain was recorded in a study of cytomegalovirus exposure and HLA in healthy donors. PCR employed 60 Vbeta and 13 Jbeta primers. Method: immunoSEQ multiplex PCR; TCRdb's copy keeps in-frame clones and lacks some. The sample yields 170,000 or so clones, 75% to 90% seen once. This TCR was recovered from a young woman in good health and CMV-seronegative. The specimen sequenced was PBMCs.

Here the CDR3 DNA reads TGTGCCAGCAGCAATTGGGACAGGGGTACATGGGGCAATCAGCCCCAGCATTTT. It encodes CASSNWDRGTWGNQPQHF. The chain links TRBV21-1 to TRBJ1-5; no check of the table's D call, TRBD1, against the DNA was made. TRBV21-1 represents a pseudogene. The CDR3 covers 18 residues.